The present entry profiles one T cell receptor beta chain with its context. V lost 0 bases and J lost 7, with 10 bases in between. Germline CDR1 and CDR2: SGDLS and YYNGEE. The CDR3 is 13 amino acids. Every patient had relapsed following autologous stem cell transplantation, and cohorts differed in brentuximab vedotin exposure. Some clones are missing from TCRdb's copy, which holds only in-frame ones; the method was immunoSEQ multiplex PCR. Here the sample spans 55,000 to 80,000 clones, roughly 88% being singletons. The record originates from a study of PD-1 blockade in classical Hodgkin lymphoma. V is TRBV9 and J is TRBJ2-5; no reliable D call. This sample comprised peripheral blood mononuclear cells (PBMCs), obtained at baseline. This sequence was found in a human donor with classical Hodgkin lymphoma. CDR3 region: CASSVEGTGTQYF. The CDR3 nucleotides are TGTGCCAGCAGCGTAGAGGGAACCGGGACCCAGTACTTC. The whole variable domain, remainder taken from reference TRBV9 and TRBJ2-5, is DSGVTQTPKHLITATGQRVTLRCSPRSGDLSVYWYQQSLDQGLQFLIQYYNGEERAKGNILERFSAQQFPDLHSELNLSSLELGDSALYFCASSVEGTGTQYFGPGTRLLVL.